A single sample is the source of the 30 T cell receptor beta chains below, sequenced in a study of blood T cell repertoires in COVID-19. Repertoires were generated with immunoSEQ multiplex PCR, while TCRdb's copy carries only in-frame clones and drops some. The sample carries roughly 180,000 clones, over 80% recorded once. The specimen sequenced was PBMCs or T cells enriched from blood (not recorded which). The receptors stem from a woman in her forties or fifties who had recovered from COVID-19.

This chain links TRBV6-1 with TRBJ2-3; D is uncertain. CDR1 MNHNS and CDR2 SASEGT come from the germline V gene. The CDR3 totals 14 residues. Deletions cut 4 bases from V and 6 bases from J, with 14 bases between. CDR3 sequence: CASSAVPESDTQYF. In DNA, the CDR3 is TGTGCCAGCAGTGCCGTCCCTGAGTCCGATACGCAGTATTTT.

The chain combines TRBV6-5 with TRBJ1-3; no definite D call. The V gene lost 4 bases and the J gene lost 4 bases, with 5 bases spanning the gap. Germline V gives CDR1 MNHEY, CDR2 SVGAGI. The CDR3 loop spans 12 amino acids. The CDR3 region is CASSSQGNTIYF. DNA for the CDR3: TGTGCCAGCAGTTCACAGGGAAACACCATATATTTT.

The gene calls are TRBV20-1 and TRBJ1-4, with 7 bases aligning to TRBD1. This CDR3 has 13 amino acids. Germline V lookup: CDR1 DFQATT, CDR2 SNEGSKA (reference sequence). V trimming: 5 bases; J trimming: 5 bases; junction bases outside the gene matches: 5. CDR3 region: CSAGDRVNEKLFF. In DNA form, the CDR3 reads TGCAGTGCTGGTGACAGGGTCAATGAAAAACTGTTTTTT.

This rearrangement joins TRBV5-5 to TRBJ2-1, with D possibly TRBD1 on 5 matching bases. Germline loops: CDR1 SGHKS, CDR2 YYEKEE (reference sequence). The V and J ends lost 0 bases and 0 bases respectively, with 7 bases between them. The CDR3 totals 15 residues. The CDR3 nucleotides are TGTGCCAGCAGCTTGGGCGGACACTCCTACAATGAGCAGTTCTTC. It codes for CASSLGGHSYNEQFF.

This chain links TRBV7-9 with TRBJ1-5; TRBD1 aligns across 9 bases. The J segment lost 5 bases and the V segment lost 4 bases, leaving 9 bases of the junction unmatched. The CDR3 is made up of 16 amino acids. Germline lookup yields CDR1 SEHNR and CDR2 FQNEAQ (reference sequence). The CDR3 DNA reads TGTGCCAGCAGCTCCGGGACAGGGTCGGAGTATCAGCCCCAGCATTTT. Translating it yields CASSSGTGSEYQPQHF.

The CDR3 coding sequence is TGTGCCAGCAGCCCGAGGGTGGACACTGAAGCTTTCTTT. It codes for CASSPRVDTEAFF. V and J are TRBV11-2 and TRBJ1-1; D remains ambiguous. V gave up 5 bases and J gave up 3 bases, with 10 bases separating them. The CDR3 spans 13 residues. Germline CDR1 SGHAT, CDR2 FQNNGV.

As for this clone: Different DNA sequences within this sample yield the same CDR3. The V and J genes are TRBV5-1 and TRBJ2-5, with 8 bases identical to TRBD1. CDR1 is SGHRS, CDR2 YFSETQ, per germline. V shed 3 bases and J 4 bases; nucleotides not matched to a gene: 5. CDR3 length: 14 residues. The CDR3 nucleotides read TGCGCCAGCAGCTCCGGACAGGGTGGAGAGACCCAGTACTTC. This encodes CASSSGQGGETQYF.

This chain links TRBV7-9 with TRBJ2-1; D remains ambiguous. V was cut by 5 bases and J by 8 bases, with 10 bases left in between. The germline CDR1 and CDR2 sequences are SEHNR and FQNEAQ (reference sequence). The CDR3 totals 12 residues. CDR3 residues: CASSSDSYEQFF. Written as DNA, the CDR3 is TGTGCCAGCAGCAGCGACTCTTATGAGCAGTTCTTC.

The chain combines TRBV2 with TRBJ1-2; 10 bases agree with TRBD1. V was pared by 6 bases and J by 5 bases, with 6 bases of the junction left unmatched. The CDR3 consists of 14 residues. Germline CDR1 reads SNHLY; CDR2 reads FYNNEI. The CDR3 sequence is CASRTGGGLYGYTF. The DNA for the CDR3 is TGTGCCAGCAGGACAGGGGGCGGGCTATATGGCTACACCTTC.

This clone occurred a few times. The chain is built from TRBV6-1 and TRBJ1-4; D unclear. Trimming pared 0 bases from V and 0 bases from J, leaving 8 bases between. CDR1 and CDR2 (germline): MNHNS, SASEGT. This CDR3 is 16 amino acids long. CDR3 bases: TGTGCCAGCAGTGAAGCTCACTCCTCAACTAATGAAAAACTGTTTTTT. Translation gives CASSEAHSSTNEKLFF.

V gene TRBV7-2 combines with J gene TRBJ2-3; TRBD2 matches 9 bases. Per germline, CDR1 SGHTA and CDR2 FQGNSA. The CDR3 is made up of 15 amino acids. The ends lost 6 bases at V and 5 bases at J; junction bases unmatched: 9. CDR3 residues: CASSPSGASRDTQYF. In DNA form, the CDR3 reads TGTGCCAGCAGTCCTAGCGGGGCCTCGAGAGATACGCAGTATTTT.

The chain joins TRBV7-2 to TRBJ2-5; 8 bases map to TRBD1. The ends lost 4 bases at V and 1 base at J; junction bases unmatched: 5. The germline V gene encodes CDR1 SGHTA and CDR2 FQGNSA. This CDR3 comprises 15 residues. CDR3 residues: CASSSWTGTQETQYF. The CDR3 nucleotides read TGTGCCAGCAGCTCCTGGACAGGGACCCAAGAGACCCAGTACTTC.

V gene TRBV5-1 combines with J gene TRBJ1-1; 10 nucleotides line up with TRBD1. Germline CDR1 reads SGHRS; CDR2 reads YFSETQ. V was pared by 0 bases and J by 10 bases, with 9 bases of the junction left unmatched. This CDR3 has 15 amino acids. The CDR3 DNA is TGCGCCAGCAGCTTGGCTCGGACAGGGGGAGAGGGAGCTTTCTTT. It specifies CASSLARTGGEGAFF.

This chain connects TRBV7-9 to TRBJ2-4, with 11 bases fitting TRBD2. J gave up 0 bases and V 5 bases, and 6 bases lay outside the gene matches. The CDR3 is made up of 17 amino acids. Germline V lookup: CDR1 SEHNR, CDR2 FQNEAQ (reference sequence). This CDR3 is CASSHVSGGVAKNIQYF. The CDR3 DNA reads TGTGCCAGCAGCCACGTTAGCGGGGGGGTAGCCAAAAACATTCAGTACTTC.

The V call is TRBV2, the J call TRBJ1-2; the match to TRBD1 covers 8 bases. Germline CDR1 SNHLY, CDR2 FYNNEI. The CDR3 runs to 14 residues. V was pared by 1 base and J by 7 bases, with 5 bases of the junction left unmatched. The CDR3, as DNA: TGTGCCAGCAGTGAAGGGACAGGGCAGGGTGGCTACACCTTC. It specifies CASSEGTGQGGYTF.

The chain combines TRBV14 with TRBJ1-2; no firm D call. The CDR3 runs to 15 residues. Germline V lookup: CDR1 SGHDN, CDR2 FVKESK. V shed 5 bases and J shed 0 bases, with 13 bases lying between them. CDR3 amino acids: CASSSWAGSNYGYTF. DNA of the CDR3: TGTGCCAGCAGCTCCTGGGCGGGATCTAACTATGGCTACACCTTC.

This clone was counted once. The CDR3 here is CASSPTSGSSYNEQFF. CDR3 DNA: TGTGCCAGCAGCCCGACTAGCGGGAGCTCCTACAATGAGCAGTTCTTC. The chain is built from TRBV7-2 and TRBJ2-1, with TRBD2 matching 12 bases. V was clipped by 5 bases and J by 0 bases; unmatched bases: 2. Germline CDR1 SGHTA, CDR2 FQGNSA. The CDR3 covers 16 residues.

This rearrangement joins TRBV28 to TRBJ1-5; D gene unclear. The V and J ends lost 4 bases and 7 bases respectively, with 5 bases between them. The germline gives CDR1 MDHEN, CDR2 SYDVKM. This CDR3 region has 11 residues. DNA of the CDR3: TGTGCCAGCAGTTCTTCCCAGCCCCAGCATTTT. Translation gives CASSSSQPQHF.

The chain joins TRBV11-2 to TRBJ2-3; no clear D. The germline V gene has CDR1 SGHAT and CDR2 FQNNGV. This CDR3 region has 14 residues. V lost 2 bases and J 0 bases, leaving 6 bases between the germline ends. This chain's CDR3 is CASSLSRSTDTQYF. The CDR3 nucleotides read TGTGCCAGCAGCTTATCGCGCAGCACAGATACGCAGTATTTT.

This clone was observed once. The V call is TRBV5-1, the J call TRBJ2-2; TRBD2 matches 9 bases. Germline assignment: CDR1 SGHRS and CDR2 YFSETQ. The ends lost 4 bases at V and 7 bases at J; junction bases unmatched: 8. This CDR3 is built from 15 residues. CDR3 DNA sequence: TGCGCCAGCAGCCCTCTAGCGGGAAATCGCGGGGAGCTGTTTTTT. Amino acids: CASSPLAGNRGELFF. Full variable domain (rest looked up from reference TRBV5-1 and TRBJ2-2): KAGVTQTPRYLIKTRGQQVTLSCSPISGHRSVSWYQQTPGQGLQFLFEYFSETQRNKGNFPGRFSGRQFSNSRSEMNVSTLELGDSALYLCASSPLAGNRGELFFGEGSRLTVL.

This chain uses TRBV5-4 with TRBJ2-1, with 8 bases that match TRBD2. Trimming took 1 base from V and 4 from J; bases not matched to a gene: 4. The germline CDR1 and CDR2 sequences are SGHNT and YYREEE (reference sequence). CDR3 length: 15 residues. The CDR3 here is CASSLLTSVYNEQFF. The CDR3 coding sequence is TGTGCCAGCAGCTTGTTGACTAGCGTTTACAATGAGCAGTTCTTC.

V and J are TRBV18 and TRBJ2-7; possibly TRBD2 for D (6 bases). The V gene lost 2 bases and the J gene lost 7 bases, with 12 bases spanning the gap. Germline CDR1 reads KGHSH; CDR2 reads LQKENI. The CDR3 covers 13 residues. DNA for the CDR3: TGTGCCAGCTCACCAAATACGGGGAGGGAGCAGTACGTC. Protein: CASSPNTGREQYV.

This rearrangement joins TRBV11-3 to TRBJ1-1; 8 bases agree with TRBD1. Germline V gene data show CDR1 as SGHNT and CDR2 as YENEEA. J lost 4 bases, V lost 6 bases, and 7 bases had no gene match. This CDR3 comprises 14 residues. The CDR3 region has the DNA TGTGCCAGCAGTCCGGACAGGGAGAGCACTGAAGCTTTCTTT. It is translated as CASSPDRESTEAFF.

J is TRBJ1-6 and V is TRBV6-2 or TRBV6-3, with a tentative D call TRBD1 (5 bases). Germline CDR1 is MNHEY and CDR2 is SVGEGT. The CDR3 contains 15 residues. Trimming left V 5 bases short and J 9 bases short, with 17 bases between. DNA for the CDR3: TGTGCCAGCAGTCCCCTGGGTCACGGGGGTTCACCCCTCCACTTT. Translation gives CASSPLGHGGSPLHF.

The J gene is TRBJ2-3, the V gene TRBV4-1; 13 bases are shared with TRBD2. The junction had 17 bases not matched to a gene; V was cut back by 3 bases and J by 8 bases. Germline V gene sequence: CDR1 MGHRA, CDR2 YSYEKL. CDR3 length: 19 residues. The CDR3 is CASSHPKNSLLAGGPTQYF. The CDR3 DNA follows: TGCGCCAGCAGCCATCCAAAAAACTCCCTACTAGCGGGGGGGCCTACGCAGTATTTT.

The chain uses TRBV11-2 and TRBJ2-7, with D maybe TRBD1 (6 bases). Germline values: CDR1 SGHAT, CDR2 FQNNGV. This CDR3 contains 14 residues. V gave up 3 bases and J gave up 2 bases, with 11 bases separating them. For the CDR3, the DNA is TGTGCCAGCAGCTTTGCAGGGGTTGCCTACGAGCAGTACGTC. Translating gives CASSFAGVAYEQYV.

The chain couples TRBV7-9 to TRBJ1-1, with 7 positions matching TRBD1. The CDR3 length is 15 residues. V lost 5 bases, J lost 0 bases, and 6 bases stayed unmatched. Germline lookup yields CDR1 SEHNR and CDR2 FQNEAQ (reference sequence). CDR3 residues: CASSKRQGMNTEAFF. CDR3 nucleotide sequence: TGTGCCAGCAGCAAACGACAGGGCATGAACACTGAAGCTTTCTTT.

This clone was observed a handful of times. The chain links TRBV28 to TRBJ2-3, with a tentative D call TRBD1 (5 bases). The CDR3 sequence is 12 residues long. V lost 5 bases to trimming and J lost 3 bases, with 6 bases between them. CDR1 and CDR2 (germline): MDHEN, SYDVKM. CDR3 sequence reads: CASSAGTDTQYF. The CDR3 DNA sequence: TGTGCCAGCAGTGCAGGGACAGATACGCAGTATTTT. Full variable domain (rest looked up from reference TRBV28 and TRBJ2-3): DVKVTQSSRYLVKRTGEKVFLECVQDMDHENMFWYRQDPGLGLRLIYFSYDVKMKEKGDIPEGYSVSREKKERFSLILESASTNQTSMYLCASSAGTDTQYFGPGTRLTVL.

The V call is TRBV12-3 or TRBV12-4, the J call TRBJ2-2; the D is unclear. CDR3 length equals 13 residues. V was pared by 1 base and J by 8 bases, with 8 bases between. The chain's CDR3 is CASSLGAEGELFF. In DNA, the CDR3 is TGTGCCAGCAGTTTAGGAGCCGAGGGGGAGCTGTTTTTT.

The V gene is TRBV7-9, the J gene TRBJ1-4; D is ambiguous. The CDR3 spans 14 residues. Trimming stripped 1 base from V and 8 bases from J, with 11 bases between. From germline, CDR1 is SEHNR and CDR2 FQNEAQ (reference sequence). Written as DNA, the CDR3 is TGTGCCAGCAGCTTAGAGTCGGCGGAAGAAAAACTGTTTTTT. It encodes CASSLESAEEKLFF.